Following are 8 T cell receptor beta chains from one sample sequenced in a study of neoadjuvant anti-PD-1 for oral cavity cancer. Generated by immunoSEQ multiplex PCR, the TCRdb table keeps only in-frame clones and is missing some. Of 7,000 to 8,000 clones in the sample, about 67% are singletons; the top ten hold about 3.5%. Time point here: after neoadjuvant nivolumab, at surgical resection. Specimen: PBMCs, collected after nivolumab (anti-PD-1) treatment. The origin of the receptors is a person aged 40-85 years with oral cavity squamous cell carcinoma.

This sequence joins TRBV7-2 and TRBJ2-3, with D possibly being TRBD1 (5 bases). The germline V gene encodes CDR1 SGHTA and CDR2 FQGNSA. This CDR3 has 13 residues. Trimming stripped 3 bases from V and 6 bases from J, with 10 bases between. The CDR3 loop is CASSFQGQDTQYF. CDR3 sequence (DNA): TGTGCCAGCAGCTTTCAGGGTCAGGATACGCAGTATTTT.

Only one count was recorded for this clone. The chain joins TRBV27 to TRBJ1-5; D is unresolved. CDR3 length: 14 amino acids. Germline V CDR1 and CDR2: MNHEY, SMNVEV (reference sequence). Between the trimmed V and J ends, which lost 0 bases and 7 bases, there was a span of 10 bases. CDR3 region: CASSLSSGLQPQHF. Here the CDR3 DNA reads TGTGCCAGCAGTTTATCGAGTGGCCTGCAGCCCCAGCATTTT.

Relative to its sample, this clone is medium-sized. The CDR3 loop reads CASRDRDAGELFF. The CDR3 DNA is TGTGCCAGCCGCGACAGGGACGCCGGGGAGCTGTTTTTT. The rearrangement joins TRBV6-5 to TRBJ2-2; 7 bases align to TRBD1. Germline CDR1 and CDR2: MNHEY and SVGAGI. This CDR3 has 13 amino acids. The J segment lost 6 bases and the V segment lost 8 bases, leaving 6 bases of the junction unmatched.

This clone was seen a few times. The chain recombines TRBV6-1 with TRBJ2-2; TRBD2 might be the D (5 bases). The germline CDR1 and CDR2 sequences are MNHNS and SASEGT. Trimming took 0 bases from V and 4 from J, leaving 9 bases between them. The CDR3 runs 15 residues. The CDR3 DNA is TGTGCCAGCAGTGAAGCGACCGGAGGCACCGGGGAGCTGTTTTTT. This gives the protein CASSEATGGTGELFF.

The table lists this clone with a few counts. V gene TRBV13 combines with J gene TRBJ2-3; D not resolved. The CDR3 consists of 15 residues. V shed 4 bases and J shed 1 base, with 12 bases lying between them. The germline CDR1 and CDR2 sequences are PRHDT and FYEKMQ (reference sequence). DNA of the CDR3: TGTGCCAGCAGCTCCCGACCTGGGCGCACAGATACGCAGTATTTT. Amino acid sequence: CASSSRPGRTDTQYF.

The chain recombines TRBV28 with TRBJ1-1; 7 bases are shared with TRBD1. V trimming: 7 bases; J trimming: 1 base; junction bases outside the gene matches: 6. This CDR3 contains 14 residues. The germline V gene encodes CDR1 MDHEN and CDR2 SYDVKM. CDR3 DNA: TGTGCCAGCAACTACAGGGGTTGGAACACTGAAGCTTTCTTT. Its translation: CASNYRGWNTEAFF.

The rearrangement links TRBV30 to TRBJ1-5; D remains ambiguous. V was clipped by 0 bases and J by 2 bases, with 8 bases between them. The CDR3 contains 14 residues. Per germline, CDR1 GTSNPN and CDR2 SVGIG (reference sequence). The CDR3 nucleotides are TGTGCCTGGAGTGTACCCGGGGGCAATCAGCCCCAGCATTTT. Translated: CAWSVPGGNQPQHF. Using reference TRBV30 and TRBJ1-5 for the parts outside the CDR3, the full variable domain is SQTIHQWPATLVQPVGSPLSLECTVEGTSNPNLYWYRQAAGRGLQLLFYSVGIGQISSEVPQNLSASRPQDRQFILSSKKLLLSDSGFYLCAWSVPGGNQPQHFGDGTRLSIL.

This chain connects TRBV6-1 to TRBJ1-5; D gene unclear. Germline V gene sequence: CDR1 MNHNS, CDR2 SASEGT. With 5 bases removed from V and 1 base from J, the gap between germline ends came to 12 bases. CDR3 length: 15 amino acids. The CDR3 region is CASSPDGASNQPQHF. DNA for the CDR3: TGTGCCAGCAGTCCGGACGGAGCCAGCAATCAGCCCCAGCATTTT.